The clone carrying this T cell receptor beta chain is judged medium-sized. What it binds is unknown. The sample originates from a study of human T cells and chemical hapten exposure. Background on the study: There were weekly diphenylcyclopropenone doses to the scalp for patients throughout the roughly 22-week study. The upper back received 0.01% DPC by patch testing, with results read at 6 days.

General study points: Compared with pre-sensitization or healthy control sets, expanded TCRs clustered more.

Per germline, CDR1 SGHAT and CDR2 FQNNGV. The CDR3 runs to 17 residues. V lost 4 bases and J 5 bases, leaving 23 bases between the germline ends. TCRdb re-called the RACE reads through MiXCR, storing one row per CDR3 protein. This table holds around 75,000 distinct CDR3 sequences, 9% to 12% found once. Time point defined: patch test 2, 6 weeks after DPC sensitization. Treatment noted: therapeutic diphenylcyclopropenone sensitization with weekly scalp DPC. The donor pool consisted of alopecia patients aged 18 to 70 years, considered suitable for DPC. The sequence was obtained from a woman in her fifties or sixties with alopecia areata. Some clones in this sample may be carry-over from other donors' samples. The sequencing here drew on whole blood, taken in connection with sensitization to the hapten diphenylcyclopropenone (DPC). This chain uses TRBV11-2 with TRBJ1-2; D unclear. CDR3 in amino acids: CASSSIHLLPINYGYTF. The CDR3 DNA follows: TGTGCCAGCAGCTCTATCCACCTACTCCCCATCAATTATGGCTACACCTTC. The full variable domain, with the rest looked up from reference TRBV11-2 and TRBJ1-2, is EAGVAQSPRYKIIEKRQSVAFWCNPISGHATLYWYQQILGQGPKLLIQFQNNGVVDDSQLPKDRFSAERLKGVDSTLKIQPAKLEDSAVYLCASSSIHLLPINYGYTFGSGTRLTVV.